This passage covers 2 T cell receptor beta chains from one sample sequenced in a study of T cells in Graves' hyperthyroidism and ophthalmopathy. Authors of the study amplified TCR beta CDR3 regions from RNA transcripts. TCR CDR3 regions were first amplified by RT-PCR with HTBI primers. MiXCR, run by TCRdb on the multiplex PCR reads, gives a single entry per CDR3 protein. The sample records 400,000 to 550,000 distinct CDR3 sequences, approximately 25% being singletons. Sequencing was performed on blood. The receptors here all came from a woman in her twenties or thirties with Graves' ophthalmopathy.

The chain has TRBV5-1 and TRBJ2-2; a possible D gene is TRBD1 (5 bases). Trimming cost V 7 bases and J 1 base, with 11 bases left between them. There are 14 residues in the CDR3. From germline, CDR1 is SGHRS and CDR2 YFSETQ. The CDR3 DNA reads as TGCGCCAGCCATCAAACAGGGAACACCGGGGAGCTGTTTTTT. Protein product: CASHQTGNTGELFF.

In its sample, this clonotype was seen many times. The V call is TRBV11-2, the J call TRBJ1-1; 8 positions agree with TRBD1. CDR1 and CDR2 (germline): SGHAT, FQNNGV. The CDR3 sequence is 16 residues long. After removal of 2 bases from V and 4 bases from J, the junction contained 9 bases not matched to a gene. As DNA, the CDR3 is TGTGCCAGCAGCTTATGGGCAGGGGGCGCCGGCACTGAAGCTTTCTTT. Its protein product is CASSLWAGGAGTEAFF.